The 13 T cell receptor beta chains given below trace back to one sample, sequenced in a study of CD8 T cells in ankylosing spondylitis. TCRdb re-analysed the 5' RACE reads in MiXCR, keeping a single row per CDR3 protein. The sample has roughly 180,000 distinct CDR3 sequences, around a tenth seen once. The sequenced sample consisted of blood, either unsorted or a sorted T cell fraction (not recorded which). The source of these receptors is a male donor with ankylosing spondylitis or in good health (not recorded which).

The sample holds many counts of this clonotype. The V call is TRBV3-1, the J call TRBJ2-2, with D maybe TRBD2 (5 bases). The CDR3 contains 11 residues. In germline, CDR1 is LGHDT, CDR2 YNNKEL (reference sequence). V lost 8 bases and J 7 bases, leaving 8 bases between the germline ends. The CDR3, as DNA: TGTGCCAGCGTGAGGGACGGGGAGCTGTTTTTT. Its protein is CASVRDGELFF.

Only a few counts were recorded for this clonotype. The chain employs TRBV7-9 and TRBJ2-6; D is uncertain. CDR3 size: 16 residues. V shed 0 bases and J shed 2 bases, with 8 bases lying between them. Germline lookup yields CDR1 SEHNR and CDR2 FQNEAQ (reference sequence). CDR3 in amino acids: CASSLAVPAGANVLTF. Written as DNA, the CDR3 is TGTGCCAGCAGCTTAGCGGTTCCTGCTGGGGCCAACGTCCTGACTTTC.

This clonotype was counted at least ten times. DNA for the CDR3: TGTGCCAGCAGCCCCAATAGGGACAGGGAGCAGTTCTTC. Its translation: CASSPNRDREQFF. The chain joins TRBV12-3 or TRBV12-4 to TRBJ2-1, with TRBD1 matching 8 bases. V lost 6 bases and J lost 10; bases outside the gene matches: 8. There are 13 residues in the CDR3.

Many counts were recorded for this clonotype. CDR3 coding DNA: TGTGCCAGCAGCTTGGGGACAGCCTCCTACGAGCAGTACTTC. Its protein product is CASSLGTASYEQYF. J is TRBJ2-7 and V is TRBV11-2; 7 bases are shared with TRBD1. There are 14 residues in the CDR3. The V and J ends lost 3 bases and 0 bases, in that order; junction bases with no gene match: 2. The germline gives CDR1 SGHAT, CDR2 FQNNGV.

This clonotype was observed many times. The CDR3 spells CASSPGPYEQYF. CDR3 bases: TGTGCCAGCAGTCCGGGACCCTACGAGCAGTACTTC. This sequence joins TRBV12-3 or TRBV12-4 and TRBJ2-7; either TRBD1 or TRBD2 may fit D (5 bases each). The CDR3 runs 12 residues. Trimming stripped 5 bases from V and 2 bases from J, with 7 bases between.

This clonotype was counted many times. The J gene is TRBJ2-5, the V gene TRBV10-3, with 10 bases fitting TRBD2. The germline V gene encodes CDR1 ENHRY and CDR2 SYGVKD. Germline trimming cut 9 bases from V and 2 bases from J; bases unmatched to any gene: 9. The CDR3 is 15 residues long. The DNA for the CDR3 is TGTGCCATAGATCAACTAGCGGGACGACAAGAGACCCAGTACTTC. This encodes CAIDQLAGRQETQYF.

This clonotype was picked up a small number of times. CDR3 coding DNA: TGTGCCAGCAGCTTCCCTGGACTAGTTCCGTCCGGGGAGCTGTTTTTT. Protein: CASSFPGLVPSGELFF. V gene TRBV11-2 combines with J gene TRBJ2-2, with 7 bases fitting TRBD2. Per the germline V gene, CDR1 is SGHAT and CDR2 is FQNNGV. The CDR3 has 16 residues. V trimming: 3 bases; J trimming: 6 bases; junction bases outside the gene matches: 10.

This clonotype was observed many times. V and J are TRBV11-3 and TRBJ2-7, with D maybe TRBD1 (6 bases). The germline V gene has CDR1 SGHNT and CDR2 YENEEA. The CDR3 has 13 amino acids. Deletions cut 5 bases from V and 2 bases from J, with 10 bases between. The CDR3 region has the DNA TGTGCCAGCAGCCGCGAGGGGGCCTACGAGCAGTACTTC. Protein product: CASSREGAYEQYF.

The table lists this clonotype with a few counts. This rearrangement joins TRBV25-1 to TRBJ2-1; TRBD1 agrees at 9 bases. The CDR3 runs to 14 residues. Germline CDR1 MGHDK, CDR2 SYGVNS. J lost 6 bases, V lost 10 bases, and 10 bases had no gene match. For the CDR3, the DNA is TGTGCCATCATACCGGGACAGGGAATCAATGAGCAGTTCTTC. It translates to CAIIPGQGINEQFF.

The chain uses TRBV19 and TRBJ1-1, with D possibly being TRBD1 (6 bases). Germline CDR1 and CDR2: LNHDA and SQIVND (reference sequence). This CDR3 region has 13 residues. The V and J ends lost 6 bases and 4 bases respectively, with 12 bases between them. CDR3 bases: TGTGCCAGTAGGGCCAGGGGAGGCACTGAAGCTTTCTTT. Protein sequence: CASRARGGTEAFF.

Ten or more counts support this clonotype. The chain combines TRBV29-1 with TRBJ1-1; 9 nucleotides agree with TRBD1. This CDR3 region has 14 residues. V was pared by 1 base and J by 7 bases, with 7 bases of the junction left unmatched. Germline CDR1 and CDR2: SQVTM and ANQGSEA. CDR3 sequence reads: CSVEVGTGTDEAFF. The CDR3 bases are TGCAGCGTTGAAGTAGGGACAGGGACGGATGAAGCTTTCTTT.

This clonotype was detected many times. In nucleotides, the CDR3 is TGTGCCAGCAGTCTGGGACAAGGCTATGGCTACACCTTC. Translating gives CASSLGQGYGYTF. This chain links TRBV12-3 or TRBV12-4 with TRBJ1-2, with D perhaps TRBD1 (6 bases). The CDR3 is 13 residues long. V lost 5 bases, J lost 4 bases, and 11 bases lay in between.

A single count supports this clonotype. Since a much larger clone is just one base distant, this may be a read error. Since no conserved phenylalanine or tryptophan closes the CDR3, a read error is the likely cause. The chain joins TRBV6-5 to TRBJ1-2, with 7 bases aligning to TRBD1. After removal of 2 bases from V and 8 bases from J, the junction contained 8 bases not matched to a gene. Germline values: CDR1 MNHEY, CDR2 SVGAGI. The CDR3 covers 14 residues. DNA for the CDR3: TGTGCCAGCAGTTACGGAGACAGGGTCAACGGCTACACCCTC. Encoded protein: CASSYGDRVNGYTL.